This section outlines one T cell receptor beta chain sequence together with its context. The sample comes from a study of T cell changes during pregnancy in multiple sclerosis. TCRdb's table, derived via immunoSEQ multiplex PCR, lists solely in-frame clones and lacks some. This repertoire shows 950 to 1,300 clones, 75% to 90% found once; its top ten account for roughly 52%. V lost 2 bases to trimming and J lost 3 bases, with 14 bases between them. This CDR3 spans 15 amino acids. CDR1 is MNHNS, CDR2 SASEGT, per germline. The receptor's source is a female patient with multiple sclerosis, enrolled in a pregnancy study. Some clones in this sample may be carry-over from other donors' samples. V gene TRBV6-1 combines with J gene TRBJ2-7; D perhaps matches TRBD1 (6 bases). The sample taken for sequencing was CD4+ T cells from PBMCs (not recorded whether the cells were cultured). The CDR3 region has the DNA TGTGCCAGCAGTGAAAGAGGACAGCAACACTACGAGCAGTACTTC. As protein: CASSERGQQHYEQYF.